This passage covers 13 T cell receptor beta chains from one sample sequenced in a study of CD8+ T cells in alopecia areata. The treatment denotes: oral pan-JAK inhibitor, 5-10 mg twice daily. As the sequencing template, cDNA was produced by extracting RNA and reverse transcribing it. Only in-frame clones appear in the TCRdb table, and some are missing; sequencing was by immunoSEQ multiplex PCR. This repertoire shows hundreds of thousands of clones, 60% found once; its top ten account for 0.75% to 0.95%. The specimen was CD4+ T cells sorted from blood, collected around week 54, from a patient treated with tofacitinib. All receptors come from a human donor with alopecia areata.

As concerns this clone: Additional DNA sequences in this sample encode the identical CDR3. This chain links TRBV7-2 with TRBJ2-3; D perhaps matches TRBD2 (6 bases). The CDR3 runs 15 residues. Germline CDR1 and CDR2: SGHTA and FQGNSA. V gave up 3 bases and J gave up 0 bases, with 10 bases separating them. In DNA, the CDR3 is TGTGCCAGCAGCTTGGGTCTAGCGAGCACAGATACGCAGTATTTT. Its translation is CASSLGLASTDTQYF.

Only one count was recorded for this clone. The CDR3 DNA reads TGTGCCAGCAGCCCTCACCGCGGTGGGGGGCAGGAGACCCAGTACTTC. This codes for CASSPHRGGGQETQYF. The V and J genes are TRBV7-9 and TRBJ2-5; D tentatively fits TRBD1 or TRBD2 (6 bases each). Looked up from germline, CDR1 is SEHNR and CDR2 is FQNEAQ (reference sequence). Trimming took 5 bases from V and 5 from J, leaving 21 bases between them. The CDR3 has 16 amino acids.

This chain links TRBV7-9 with TRBJ2-5; no clear D. V lost 1 base, J lost 1 base, and 4 bases lay in between. There are 13 residues in the CDR3. Germline V gene sequence: CDR1 SEHNR, CDR2 FQNEAQ (reference sequence). CDR3 coding DNA: TGTGCCAGCAGCTTAGGCTCCCAAGAGACCCAGTACTTC. It yields the protein CASSLGSQETQYF. The whole variable domain, filled in from reference TRBV7-9 and TRBJ2-5, reads DTGVSQNPRHKITKRGQNVTFRCDPISEHNRLYWYRQTLGQGPEFLTYFQNEAQLEKSRLLSDRFSAERPKGSFSTLEIQRTEQGDSAMYLCASSLGSQETQYFGPGTRLLVL.

This chain uses TRBV30 with TRBJ1-6, with D unclear. With 4 bases removed from V and 7 bases from J, the gap between germline ends came to 11 bases. Germline CDR1 GTSNPN, CDR2 SVGIG (reference sequence). This CDR3 contains 13 residues. CDR3 DNA sequence: TGTGCCTGGAACGCGCCAAACAATTCACCCCTCCACTTT. Translation: CAWNAPNNSPLHF.

The chain has TRBV5-4 and TRBJ2-1; 10 bases fit TRBD2. The CDR3 sequence is 16 residues long. Germline values: CDR1 SGHNT, CDR2 YYREEE (reference sequence). V lost 0 bases and J lost 5; bases outside the gene matches: 5. CDR3 protein: CASSLAGLAADNEQFF. CDR3 sequence (DNA): TGTGCCAGCAGCTTGGCCGGACTAGCGGCCGACAATGAGCAGTTCTTC.

This clone showed up just a few times. This chain joins TRBV19 and TRBJ1-3; tentatively, D is TRBD1 (5 bases). V lost 5 bases to trimming and J lost 3 bases, with 14 bases between them. The CDR3 is made up of 15 amino acids. Germline V gene lookup returns CDR1 LNHDA and CDR2 SQIVND (reference sequence). Written as DNA, the CDR3 is TGTGCCAGTAGTCCCGGAGGGGCGAGTGGAAACACCATATATTTT. This encodes CASSPGGASGNTIYF.

The chain uses TRBV5-1 and TRBJ2-3, with D hard to call. CDR3 length: 17 residues. CDR1 is SGHRS, CDR2 YFSETQ, per germline. Trimming left V 5 bases short and J 2 bases short, with 21 bases between. CDR3 sequence reads: CASRLRSEQINTDTQYF. The CDR3 region has the DNA TGCGCCAGCAGATTAAGGAGCGAACAAATCAACACAGATACGCAGTATTTT.

The chain recombines TRBV2 with TRBJ2-1; 7 bases match TRBD1. Trimming cost V 8 bases and J 5 bases; bases outside gene matches: 6. The CDR3 consists of 13 residues. Germline V lookup: CDR1 SNHLY, CDR2 FYNNEI. DNA for the CDR3: TGTGCCAGCGCCAACAGGGGTAACAATGAGCAGTTCTTC. This gives the protein CASANRGNNEQFF.

With respect to this clone: The same CDR3 arises from other DNA sequences in this sample as well. The V gene is TRBV29-1, the J gene TRBJ2-3; 10 nucleotides align to TRBD1. CDR1 and CDR2 from the germline V gene are SQVTM and ANQGSEA. J gave up 2 bases and V 6 bases, and 5 bases lay outside the gene matches. CDR3 length equals 14 residues. The CDR3 region is CSVRQGAITDTQYF. The CDR3 DNA reads as TGCAGCGTACGACAGGGGGCAATCACAGATACGCAGTATTTT.

V is TRBV14 and J is TRBJ2-3; 9 bases align to TRBD1. The CDR3 contains 14 residues. Germline V CDR1 and CDR2: SGHDN, FVKESK. The ends lost 4 bases at V and 3 bases at J; junction bases unmatched: 2. The CDR3 loop is CASSPTGGTDTQYF. The CDR3 DNA reads TGTGCCAGCAGCCCGACAGGGGGGACAGATACGCAGTATTTT.

This CDR3 reads CATNGQGNTEAFF. DNA of the CDR3: TGTGCCACCAACGGACAGGGGAACACTGAAGCTTTCTTT. The chain combines TRBV27 with TRBJ1-1; 8 nucleotides align to TRBD1. Trimming cost V 10 bases and J 1 base; bases outside gene matches: 5. The CDR3 consists of 13 residues. Germline CDR1 and CDR2: MNHEY and SMNVEV (reference sequence).

This clone has just a few counts. Other nucleotide sequences in the sample specify the same CDR3. The chain employs TRBV7-9 and TRBJ1-1, with TRBD1 identical over 8 bases. CDR1 and CDR2 (germline): SEHNR, FQNEAQ (reference sequence). The CDR3 spans 13 residues. Trimming took 4 bases from V and 4 from J; bases not matched to a gene: 2. CDR3 bases: TGTGCCAGCAGCTCACAGGGGGGCACTGAAGCTTTCTTT. Translating it yields CASSSQGGTEAFF. Together with reference TRBV7-9 and TRBJ1-1, the CDR3 gives the full variable domain: DTGVSQNPRHKITKRGQNVTFRCDPISEHNRLYWYRQTLGQGPEFLTYFQNEAQLEKSRLLSDRFSAERPKGSFSTLEIQRTEQGDSAMYLCASSSQGGTEAFFGQGTRLTVV.

V usage is TRBV15 and J usage is TRBJ2-5; D is possibly TRBD2 (7 bases). The CDR3 loop spans 16 amino acids. V lost 5 bases, J lost 4 bases, and 20 bases lay in between. Germline V gives CDR1 LNHNV, CDR2 YYDKDF (reference sequence). CDR3 protein: CATSEIAGGLVETQYF. The DNA of the CDR3 is TGTGCCACCAGCGAGATAGCCGGGGGGCTAGTAGAGACCCAGTACTTC.